The 31 T cell receptor beta chains below were found in one sample sequenced in a study of tumor-infiltrating lymphocytes in primary liver carcinoma. The authors made TCR beta cDNA from 500 ng total RNA with a constant-region primer. Three nested multiplex PCR rounds, a slightly modified ARM-PCR, produced the libraries for TCR beta. With TRBV1-TRBV30 forward primers and a C-beta reverse primer, the first two PCR rounds were run for 10 to 11 cycles each. TCRdb ran MiXCR on the multiplex PCR reads and lists one entry per CDR3 protein. The sample lists about 330,000 distinct CDR3 sequences, roughly 61% occurring once. Germline DNA was also extracted, and blood RNA derived from unsorted whole blood. The specimen sequenced was peripheral blood. The receptor set was obtained from a man aged 35 to 55 with primary liver carcinoma and hepatitis B virus infection.

V is TRBV11-2 and J is TRBJ1-4; the D is unclear. Germline V gene sequence: CDR1 SGHAT, CDR2 FQNNGV. The CDR3 consists of 15 residues. Trimming took 5 bases from V and 4 from J, leaving 14 bases between them. The CDR3 region has the DNA TGTGCCAGCAGCCTGCCCGGCAGCCATAATGAAAAACTGTTTTTT. Its translation: CASSLPGSHNEKLFF.

In regard to this clonotype: Likely a read error: the CDR3 ends without its conserved phenylalanine or tryptophan. The chain recombines TRBV11-2 with TRBJ2-7; unclear D gene. This CDR3 has 14 amino acids. CDR1 and CDR2 from the germline V gene are SGHAT and FQNNGV. The chain's CDR3 is CASSLDLVGWEQYI. Here the CDR3 DNA reads TGTGCCAGTAGCTTAGATCTTGTTGGATGGGAGCAGTACATC.

The count of this clonotype is one. One end of the junction fails to match germline, which may point to a read error. The CDR3 bases are TGTGCCAGCAACTTAAAGGTTGCCCTCTATTCAGATATGCAGTATTTT. It encodes CASNLKVALYSDMQYF. The chain uses TRBV11-2 and TRBJ2-3, with unresolved D. Germline CDR1 is SGHAT and CDR2 is FQNNGV. The CDR3 is 16 residues long.

This chain joins TRBV28 and TRBJ2-7, with 14 bases lining up with TRBD2. The CDR3 sequence is 16 residues long. V was clipped by 6 bases and J by 3 bases; unmatched bases: 7. Germline V gene lookup returns CDR1 MDHEN and CDR2 SYDVKM. The CDR3 reads CASSPGTSGRIYEQYF. In nucleotides, the CDR3 is TGTGCCAGCAGCCCCGGGACTAGCGGGAGAATCTACGAGCAGTACTTC.

Details on this clonotype: This CDR3 is missing its conserved last phenylalanine or tryptophan, likely due to a read error. The chain couples TRBV29-1 to TRBJ1-1, with D maybe TRBD1 (5 bases). Looked up from germline, CDR1 is SQVTM and CDR2 is ANQGSEA. This CDR3 region has 15 residues. Trimming stripped 5 bases from V and 0 bases from J, with 16 bases between. This CDR3 reads CSVLPGWGMNTEAFL. DNA for the CDR3: TGCAGCGTTCTTCCGGGGTGGGGGATGAACACTGAAGCTTTCCTT.

The rearrangement uses TRBV29-1 and TRBJ2-1, with 8 bases identical to TRBD1. The germline gives CDR1 SQVTM, CDR2 ANQGSEA. With V trimmed by 5 bases and J by 8 bases, 14 bases remained unmatched. This CDR3 spans 15 amino acids. The DNA of the CDR3 is TGCAGCGTTATTAGACCCGGGACAGGAAGATATGAGCAGTTCTTC. It yields the protein CSVIRPGTGRYEQFF.

About this clonotype: As the CDR3 is not closed by the conserved phenylalanine or tryptophan, this likely results from a read error. It is unclear where the CDR3 begins or ends on the DNA, so no DNA is shown, and the CDR3 is as TCRdb lists it. Here the CDR3 reads CASSPAGAGVLL. This chain uses TRBV11-2 with TRBJ1-2; the D segment call TRBD1 is taken from the table without a DNA check. Germline V gene data show CDR1 as SGHAT and CDR2 as FQNNGV. The CDR3 is 12 residues long, ends included.

On this clonotype itself: A read error is possible here, since a much larger clone lies one base away. This chain links TRBV6-5 with TRBJ2-3; D ambiguous. Per germline, CDR1 MNHEY and CDR2 SVGAGI. The V end lost 7 bases, the J end lost 7 bases, and 9 bases lay between the germline ends. The CDR3 totals 11 residues. The CDR3 region has the DNA TGTGCCAGCAAGTTAGGGTATACGCAGTATTTT. It specifies CASKLGYTQYF.

As for this clonotype: The junction does not match germline at one end; this may be a read error. This chain links TRBV24-1 with TRBJ2-1; 12 nucleotides line up with TRBD2. In germline, CDR1 is KGHDR, CDR2 SFDVKD. This CDR3 region has 17 residues. The CDR3 DNA is TGTGCCACCAGTGATACTAGCGGGAGGACACCCTACAATGAGCGGTTCTTC. Translated: CATSDTSGRTPYNERFF.

The chain carries TRBV5-6 and TRBJ1-3; no firm D call. V shed 4 bases and J shed 5 bases, with 13 bases lying between them. Germline CDR1 and CDR2: SGHDT and YYEEEE. The CDR3 has 14 amino acids. Here the CDR3 DNA reads TGTGCCAGCAGCCCGCGTGGGGTCAGAAACACCATATATTTT. It encodes CASSPRGVRNTIYF. Combining the CDR3 with reference TRBV5-6 and TRBJ1-3 gives the whole variable domain DAGVTQSPTHLIKTRGQQVTLRCSPKSGHDTVSWYQQALGQGPQFIFQYYEEEERQRGNFPDRFSGHQFPNYSSELNVNALLLGDSALYLCASSPRGVRNTIYFGEGSWLTVV.

The chain couples TRBV2 to TRBJ2-5; unclear D gene. The V end lost 8 bases, the J end lost 8 bases, and 18 bases lay between the germline ends. This CDR3 region has 13 residues. The germline gives CDR1 SNHLY, CDR2 FYNNEI. The CDR3 loop reads CASFNPTWPTQYF. The CDR3 DNA follows: TGTGCCAGCTTCAATCCGACCTGGCCTACCCAGTACTTC.

As concerns this clonotype: Just one base apart from a much larger clone, this may be a read error. For the CDR3, the DNA is TGTGTCACCAGAAACAAGCTGAACACTGAAGCTTTCTTT. Translated, it gives CVTRNKLNTEAFF. V and J are TRBV6-1 and TRBJ1-1; D remains unclear. This CDR3 has 13 residues. Per the germline V gene, CDR1 is MNHNS and CDR2 is SASEGT.

For this clonotype: Its ends do not fully match the called genes, so a read error is possible. The chain combines TRBV11-2 with TRBJ1-2; perhaps TRBD1 as D (6 bases). Germline loops: CDR1 SGHAT, CDR2 FQNNGV. The CDR3 covers 12 residues. The CDR3: CTSSGQPYGYTF. The DNA for the CDR3 is TGCACCAGCAGCGGACAGCCCTATGGCTACACCTTC.

V gene TRBV11-2 combines with J gene TRBJ2-7; D is undetermined. Germline V lookup: CDR1 SGHAT, CDR2 FQNNGV. The CDR3 length is 12 residues. V shed 4 bases and J shed 9 bases, with 13 bases lying between them. Here the CDR3 reads CASSSSPLVQYF. The CDR3 DNA reads TGTGCCAGCAGCTCCTCCCCTCTAGTGCAGTACTTC.

On this clonotype itself: Just one base apart from a much larger clone, this may be a read error. The chain has TRBV6-1 and TRBJ2-1; maybe TRBD2 (6 bases). This CDR3 spans 16 amino acids. CDR1 and CDR2 from the germline V gene are MNHNS and SASEGT. The CDR3 is CASSEASSAMYSEQFF. Here the CDR3 DNA reads TGTGCCAGCAGTGAAGCTTCTAGCGCGATGTACAGTGAGCAGTTCTTC.

This clonotype has at least ten counts. This CDR3 reads CSVAKQGYEQYF. For the CDR3, the DNA is TGCAGCGTTGCCAAACAGGGCTACGAGCAGTACTTC. This chain links TRBV29-1 with TRBJ2-7; D is possibly TRBD1 (6 bases). V was pared by 4 bases and J by 3 bases, with 10 bases between. The germline CDR1 and CDR2 sequences are SQVTM and ANQGSEA. The CDR3 is made up of 12 amino acids.

CDR3 residues: CATVVWRGYTF. In DNA form, the CDR3 reads TGTGCCACTGTGGTTTGGAGGGGCTACACCTTC. The rearrangement uses TRBV28 and TRBJ1-2; D call uncertain. Trimming removed 10 bases from V and 8 bases from J, with 14 bases in between. Germline loops: CDR1 MDHEN, CDR2 SYDVKM. The CDR3 is made up of 11 amino acids.

A remark on this clonotype: A clone one base away is much larger, so this may be a read error. The rearrangement uses TRBV14 and TRBJ2-1; 7 bases align to TRBD2. Per germline, CDR1 SGHDN and CDR2 FVKESK. The CDR3 runs 13 residues. Here the CDR3 reads CANSQGESGMKFF. DNA of the CDR3: TGTGCCAACAGCCAAGGGGAAAGCGGGATGAAGTTCTTC.

With respect to this clonotype: The CDR3 carries no conserved terminal phenylalanine or tryptophan, so it likely arises from a read error. V is TRBV11-2 and J is TRBJ2-2; D assignment may be TRBD1 or TRBD2 (6 bases each). Germline V gene lookup returns CDR1 SGHAT and CDR2 FQNNGV. The CDR3 covers 15 residues. The CDR3 sequence is CASRLVGGVTGELFY. The CDR3 DNA follows: TGTGCCAGCAGATTAGTGGGGGGCGTCACCGGGGAGCTGTTTTAT.

The sample holds many counts of this clonotype. This CDR3 is CASSYSTGRTENTGELFF. Written as DNA, the CDR3 is TGTGCCAGCAGTTACTCGACAGGGAGGACAGAAAACACCGGGGAGCTGTTTTTT. J is TRBJ2-2 and V is TRBV6-2 or TRBV6-3, with D perhaps matching TRBD1 (7 bases). Germline V gives CDR1 MNHEY, CDR2 SVGEGT. Trimming took off 0 bases at V and 2 bases at J, with 16 bases between the two ends. The CDR3 has 18 amino acids.

As regards this clonotype: One junction end does not reproduce the germline sequence, and a read error may be involved. The V call is TRBV6-1, the J call TRBJ1-2, with D perhaps matching TRBD1 (6 bases). Germline assignment: CDR1 MNHNS and CDR2 SASEGT. CDR3 length equals 15 residues. The DNA of the CDR3 is TGTGCCTGCAGTGAAGCCGCAGGGGATATTGGCGGCTACACCTTC. Translated: CACSEAAGDIGGYTF.

The table lists this clonotype with a count of one. At one of its ends the junction is not consistent with the germline gene, which may arise from a read error. This chain joins TRBV12-3 or TRBV12-4 and TRBJ2-2, with TRBD2 as a possible D gene (5 bases). The CDR3 is 12 amino acids. The CDR3 nucleotides are TGTGCCAGCAGTCTTTTCACCGGGGAGCTGTCTTTT. It encodes CASSLFTGELSF.

J is TRBJ2-5 and V is TRBV28, with TRBD2 as a possible D gene (5 bases). Looked up from germline, CDR1 is MDHEN and CDR2 is SYDVKM. V dropped 6 bases and J dropped 10 bases, with 18 bases sitting between them. The CDR3 sequence is 13 residues long. CDR3 sequence: CASSPGLEVLQYF. The DNA of the CDR3 is TGTGCCAGCAGCCCCGGACTGGAGGTGCTCCAGTACTTC. The full variable domain, in which reference TRBV28 and TRBJ2-5 provide the parts outside the CDR3, is DVKVTQSSRYLVKRTGEKVFLECVQDMDHENMFWYRQDPGLGLRLIYFSYDVKMKEKGDIPEGYSVSREKKERFSLILESASTNQTSMYLCASSPGLEVLQYFGPGTRLLVL.

This clonotype was counted at least ten times. This chain connects TRBV10-3 to TRBJ2-1; D is undetermined. In germline, CDR1 is ENHRY, CDR2 SYGVKD. The CDR3 extends over 13 amino acids. Trimming cost V 1 base and J 9 bases, with 10 bases left between them. DNA of the CDR3: TGTGCCATCAGTGAGTTCTTAGCATCTGAGCAGTTCTTC. Its protein product is CAISEFLASEQFF.

V usage is TRBV11-2 and J usage is TRBJ2-7; D gene unclear. V was cut by 3 bases and J by 3 bases, with 15 bases left in between. Germline V CDR1 and CDR2: SGHAT, FQNNGV. The CDR3 extends over 15 amino acids. CDR3 bases: TGTGCCAGCAGCTTGACCGGGTCGCTCGGCTACGAGCAGTACTTC. It translates to CASSLTGSLGYEQYF.

The chain carries TRBV11-1 and TRBJ2-7; the D gene could be TRBD1 or TRBD2 (5 bases each). CDR3 length equals 14 residues. Trimming pared 5 bases from V and 9 bases from J, leaving 20 bases between. Germline values: CDR1 SGHAT, CDR2 FQDESV (reference sequence). For the CDR3, the DNA is TGTGCCAGCAGCCGGGACGGAGATAACTACAGGCAGTACTTC. Translation: CASSRDGDNYRQYF.

Details on this clonotype: One end of the junction fails to match germline, which may point to a read error. The chain recombines TRBV11-2 with TRBJ2-1; TRBD1 agrees at 7 bases. This CDR3 is built from 15 residues. Germline CDR1 is SGHAT and CDR2 is FQNNGV. As DNA, the CDR3 is TGTGCCAGCAACTTAACAGGGGCACTCTACAATGAGCAGTTCTTC. Its protein is CASNLTGALYNEQFF.

This clonotype was found once. The chain couples TRBV24-1 to TRBJ2-1; weak D call: TRBD2 (6 bases). The germline gives CDR1 KGHDR, CDR2 SFDVKD. The CDR3 has 17 amino acids. Trimming removed 1 base at V and 3 bases at J, with 15 bases between. The CDR3 DNA follows: TGTGCCACCAGTGATTTAGGTAGCGGAGGCCTCTACAATGAGCAGTTCTTC. This encodes CATSDLGSGGLYNEQFF.

In its sample, this clonotype was seen a few times. V gene TRBV20-1 combines with J gene TRBJ1-1, with 7 bases that match TRBD1. The CDR3 is 11 amino acids. Germline V gives CDR1 DFQATT, CDR2 SNEGSKA (reference sequence). V gave up 7 bases and J gave up 5 bases; unmatched junction bases: 4. This CDR3 reads CSGQGETEAFF. CDR3 bases: TGCAGTGGACAGGGTGAAACTGAAGCTTTCTTT.

Regarding this clonotype: A much more abundant neighbour one base away suggests this may be a read error. The V and J genes are TRBV4-1 and TRBJ2-5, with D possibly matching TRBD1 (6 bases). This CDR3 is built from 14 residues. The V gene's germline CDR1 is MGHRA and CDR2 YSYEKL. The CDR3 coding sequence is TGCGCCAGCGGCCAACAGGGTCCGCGAGAGACCCAGTACTTC. Protein: CASGQQGPRETQYF.

The rearrangement links TRBV5-4 to TRBJ2-1; D ambiguous. Trimming removed 0 bases at V and 5 bases at J, with 12 bases between. The CDR3 spans 15 residues. CDR1 and CDR2 from the germline V gene are SGHNT and YYREEE (reference sequence). The CDR3 loop is CASSLGVGINNEQFF. The CDR3 DNA reads as TGTGCCAGCAGCTTGGGCGTGGGAATAAACAATGAGCAGTTCTTC. Supplemented by reference TRBV5-4 and TRBJ2-1, the full variable domain reads ETGVTQSPTHLIKTRGQQVTLRCSSQSGHNTVSWYQQALGQGPQFIFQYYREEENGRGNFPPRFSGLQFPNYSSELNVNALELDDSALYLCASSLGVGINNEQFFGPGTRLTVL.